This TCR beta chain derives from a study of blood T cell repertoires in COVID-19. Study as a whole: Samples taken during acute and convalescent COVID-19 were collected in the United States, Italy and Spain. T cells, B-cell-depleted T cells, or PBMCs supplied cDNA or gDNA.

Per the authors' pipeline: Estimates of nucleated cell counts were drawn from the amplification of reference gene primers. Profiling relied on immunoSEQ multiplex PCR, and the TCRdb table lists in-frame clones only, not all of them. The V and J calls and clone size were taken over from that table, and D and trimming were inferred from the DNA. The data contain around 280,000 clones, approximately 86% of them singletons. The clonotype was recovered from a woman aged 25 to 39 who had recovered from COVID-19. The sequenced sample consisted of peripheral blood.

The CDR3 sequence is CASSFLSGFSGRPTDTQYF. In DNA, the CDR3 is TGTGCCAGCAGTTTTCTGTCTGGGTTTAGCGGGAGACCCACAGATACGCAGTATTTT. The chain carries TRBV28 and TRBJ2-3; 9 nucleotides match TRBD2. CDR1 MDHEN and CDR2 SYDVKM come from the germline V gene. V trimming: 3 bases; J trimming: 2 bases; junction bases outside the gene matches: 15. The CDR3 consists of 19 residues.